Listed below are T cell receptor beta chains from one sample, sequenced in a study of cytomegalovirus exposure and HLA in healthy donors. The data were produced by immunoSEQ multiplex PCR, yet TCRdb's version contains in-frame clones alone and is incomplete. The sample includes 150,000 to 200,000 clones, 75% to 85% of them seen just once. The sample taken for sequencing was PBMCs. The receptors derive from a young woman in good health and CMV-seropositive. CDR3s include the opening cysteine and the closing phenylalanine or tryptophan. D genes are given only for firm matches. Clone sizes are given selectively: once, few, many, or a class where the clone is expanded.

>TRBD2|TRBV9|TRBJ2-3|NA
TGTGCCAGCAGCGTTTCCCTCTGGCGGGGGGACATCACAGATACGCAGTATTTT
CASSVSLWRGDITDTQYF
>NA|TRBV9|TRBJ2-1|NA
TGTGCCAGCAGCCTCCAGTACAATGAGCAGTTCTTC
CASSLQYNEQFF
>TRBD1|TRBV6-5|TRBJ1-1|NA
TGTGCCAGCAGCATCAGGGGGCAGGGCACTGAAGCTTTCTTT
CASSIRGQGTEAFF
>TRBD2|TRBV28|TRBJ2-3|once
TGTGCCAGCAGTTCGGGACTAGCGGGGGACCCAGATACGCAGTATTTT
CASSSGLAGDPDTQYF
>NA|TRBV21-1|TRBJ2-7|few
TGTGCCAGCAGCAAACGGAGGTACGAGCAGTACTTC
CASSKRRYEQYF
>NA|TRBV11-2|TRBJ1-6|NA
TGTGCCAGTAGCGCCTCGGGACATAGCTCCTATAATTCACCCCTCCACTTT
CASSASGHSSYNSPLHF
>TRBD1|TRBV7-9|TRBJ1-2|NA
TGTGCCAGCAGCTTAGCGCCCCAGGACAGGGTTGATGGCTACACCTTC
CASSLAPQDRVDGYTF
>NA|TRBV6-5|TRBJ2-2|NA
TGTGCCAGCGGGGGACACTCGTCCGGGGAGCTGTTTTTT
CASGGHSSGELFF
>TRBD2|TRBV15|TRBJ2-5|NA
TGTGCCACCAGCAGTGGCGGGGGGGCTGGAGAGACCCAGTACTTC
CATSSGGGAGETQYF
>NA|TRBV7-6|TRBJ1-1|NA
TGTGCCAGCAGCTTAATGACAGCTATGAACACTGAAGCTTTCTTT
CASSLMTAMNTEAFF
>NA|TRBV4-1|TRBJ2-2|NA
TGCGCCAGCGTCGCAGGGACCGGGGAGCTGTTTTTT
CASVAGTGELFF
>NA|TRBV6-1|TRBJ2-7|NA
TGTGCCAGCAGCTCCGGGACTTTCCCCTACGAGCAGTACTTC
CASSSGTFPYEQYF
>TRBD1|TRBV4-2|TRBJ2-7|NA
TGTGCCAGCAGCCGCGAACTTCCGGGACAGGGTTACGAGCAGTACTTC
CASSRELPGQGYEQYF
>NA|TRBV7-9|TRBJ1-5|few
TGTGCCAGCAGCCCCTCGGGTGGGAGATTCAATCAGCCCCAGCATTTT
CASSPSGGRFNQPQHF
>NA|TRBV6-1|TRBJ1-1|NA
TGTGCCAGCAGTGACCTCAGGGGTACTGAAGCTTTCTTT
CASSDLRGTEAFF
>TRBD1|TRBV27|TRBJ1-2|NA
TGTGCCAGCAGGAACAGGGGCGAAGGGGGCTACACCTTC
CASRNRGEGGYTF
>NA|TRBV4-1|TRBJ1-2|few
TGCGCCAGCAGCCAAGACGACAGATTTGGGGGGGGCGGAGGCTATGGCTACACCTTC
CASSQDDRFGGGGGYGYTF
>NA|TRBV13|TRBJ1-2|NA
TGTGCCAGCAGCTTGGAAGGGGCCGGATATGGCTACACCTTC
CASSLEGAGYGYTF
>TRBD2|TRBV7-8|TRBJ2-3|NA
TGTGCCAGCGGTCTGCTAGCGGGGGGCACAGATACGCAGTATTTT
CASGLLAGGTDTQYF
>TRBD1|TRBV7-6|TRBJ2-7|NA
TGTGCCAGCAGCTTATGGTGCCTACAGGGGGCTTTTGAGCAGTACTTC
CASSLWCLQGAFEQYF
>TRBD1|TRBV2|TRBJ2-5|once
TGTGCCAGCAGTCTGGGACAGAGGTACCAAGAGACCCAGTACTTC
CASSLGQRYQETQYF
>NA|TRBV5-4|TRBJ1-1|NA
TGTGCCAGCAGCTTGGGCCGGTACACTGAAGCTTTCTTT
CASSLGRYTEAFF
>TRBD2|TRBV7-3|TRBJ2-2|NA
TGTGCCAGCACCTTAGCGGGGGGCACGAACACCGGGGAGCTGTTTTTT
CASTLAGGTNTGELFF
>NA|TRBV5-1|TRBJ2-3|NA
TGCGCCAGCAGCACTGGGCCCCGCACAGATACGCAGTATTTT
CASSTGPRTDTQYF
>NA|TRBV11-2|TRBJ2-7|NA
TGTGCCAGCAGCTTATCGGGTAGGCTCGAGCAGTACTTC
CASSLSGRLEQYF
>NA|TRBV27|TRBJ2-2|NA
TGTGCCAGCAGTTTATCGATACTGTACACCGGGGAGCTGTTTTTT
CASSLSILYTGELFF
>TRBD1|TRBV14|TRBJ1-5|NA
TGTGCCAGCAGCTCCCCGGGACAGAGCAAAAAGAATCAGCCCCAGCATTTT
CASSSPGQSKKNQPQHF
>NA|TRBV6-6|TRBJ1-5|NA
TGTGCCAGCAGGGTCGAGGCTCTCAATCAGCCCCAGCATTTT
CASRVEALNQPQHF
>TRBD2|TRBV9|TRBJ2-1|NA
TGTGCCAGCAGCGTAGAACCCGGGGGGGCCTCTAATGAGCAGTTCTTC
CASSVEPGGASNEQFF
>TRBD1|TRBV28|TRBJ1-3|NA
TGTGCCAGCAGTTCCTACAGGGGTTTGAATGGAAACACCATATATTTT
CASSSYRGLNGNTIYF
>NA|TRBV7-2|TRBJ1-1|once
TGTGCCAGCAGCAAAATCTCCTTCACTGAAGCTTTCTTT
CASSKISFTEAFF
>NA|TRBV18|TRBJ2-4|NA
TGTGCCAGCTCACCTGGACTAGCCAAAAACATTCAGTACTTC
CASSPGLAKNIQYF
>TRBD2|TRBV15|TRBJ2-2|NA
TGTGCCACCAGCAGGCCCTCCGCTAGCGGGGGGGTAGTCGGTCCCGGGGAGCTGTTTTTT
CATSRPSASGGVVGPGELFF
>TRBD2|TRBV9|TRBJ2-5|NA
TGTGCCAGCAGCGGCAGACTAGCGGAGCCGGGAGAGACCCAGTACTTC
CASSGRLAEPGETQYF
>TRBD1|TRBV27|TRBJ1-6|few
TGTGTTGCTTCCAGGGGGCTGTCCTCACCCCTCCACTTT
CVASRGLSSPLHF
>TRBD1|TRBV30|TRBJ2-1|once
TGTGCCTGGACTCCGGGACAGGGAACCTACAATGAGCAGTTCTTC
CAWTPGQGTYNEQFF
>TRBD1|TRBV6-6|TRBJ1-4|NA
TGTGCCAGCAGCCACACAGGGGAACTGTTTTTT
CASSHTGELFF
>NA|TRBV4-3|TRBJ2-3|NA
TGCGCCAGCAGCCAAGATGTTGGGCATGGCGGCACAGATACGCAGTATTTT
CASSQDVGHGGTDTQYF
>TRBD2|TRBV19|TRBJ2-1|NA
TGTGCCAGTAGTAGTTCGGCGGGGGGCTACAATGAGCAGTTCTTC
CASSSSAGGYNEQFF
>TRBD2|TRBV7-3|TRBJ2-3|few
TGTGCCAGCAGCTTACTTTCGGGGGAGGGGACAGATACGCAGTATTTT
CASSLLSGEGTDTQYF
>NA|TRBV29-1|TRBJ1-1|once
TGCAGCGTTGACCCCGACAGCTCCTTGAACACTGAAGCTTTCTTT
CSVDPDSSLNTEAFF
>NA|TRBV6-5|TRBJ2-7|NA
TGTGCCAGCAGTTCGGTCAACAGGGAAAGGGCCTACGAGCAGTACTTC
CASSSVNRERAYEQYF
>NA|TRBV4-1|TRBJ1-2|NA
TGCGCCAGCAGCCCTCGGGGGGCGGGAGGCTACACCTTC
CASSPRGAGGYTF
>TRBD2|TRBV7-9|TRBJ2-5|NA
TGTGCCAGCAGCTTCACCATCGGACTAGCGGGGACCGGGGAGACCCAGTACTTC
CASSFTIGLAGTGETQYF
>NA|TRBV14|TRBJ2-3|NA
TGTGCCAGCAGCCATGTGGCGGGTGATACGCAGTATTTT
CASSHVAGDTQYF
>NA|TRBV6-5|TRBJ1-1|NA
TGTGCCAGCAGGGTCGGGGGGACTGAAGCTTTCTTT
CASRVGGTEAFF
>TRBD1|TRBV6-5|TRBJ1-6|NA
TGTGCCAGCAGTTCGCGACAGGGGGAATCACCCCTCCACTTT
CASSSRQGESPLHF
>NA|TRBV9|TRBJ2-3|NA
TGTGCCAGCAGCGGGACAGATCAATTAGATACGCAGTATTTT
CASSGTDQLDTQYF
>NA|TRBV27|TRBJ2-7|NA
TGTGCCAGCAGTTTGTCCGTCCTTCGGAGGAAATACTTC
CASSLSVLRRKYF
>TRBD2|TRBV7-9|TRBJ2-7|NA
TGTGCCAGCAGCCCTTCGGGGACTAGCGGGAGGGAGCAGTACTTC
CASSPSGTSGREQYF
>NA|TRBV18|TRBJ1-4|NA
TGTGCCAGCTCACCACTGGGGGCGAATGAAAAACTGTTTTTT
CASSPLGANEKLFF